This passage covers 18 T cell receptor beta chains from one sample sequenced in a study of OX40 agonist ivuxolimab in advanced cancers. Profiling relied on immunoSEQ multiplex PCR, and the TCRdb table lists in-frame clones only, not all of them. The table shows about 100,000 clones, with approximately 90% occurring only once. Material: CD4+ or CD8+ T cells sorted from blood, obtained in a trial of the OX40 agonist ivuxolimab. Receptor source: an adult with an advanced solid tumor such as melanoma, head and neck, liver or kidney cancer.

This sequence joins TRBV6-1 and TRBJ1-4; TRBD1 matches 7 bases. The CDR3 is made up of 17 amino acids. Looked up from germline, CDR1 is MNHNS and CDR2 is SASEGT. Trimming removed 2 bases from V and 8 bases from J; junction bases left unmatched: 14. Here the CDR3 reads CASSESIRDRVWEKLFF. For the CDR3, the DNA is TGTGCCAGCAGTGAATCGATTCGAGACAGGGTGTGGGAAAAACTGTTTTTT.

The chain is built from TRBV25-1 and TRBJ1-3; D is possibly TRBD1 (6 bases). The CDR3 totals 14 residues. Deletions cut 3 bases from V and 2 bases from J, with 8 bases between. Germline V gene lookup returns CDR1 MGHDK and CDR2 SYGVNS. As DNA, the CDR3 is TGTGCCAGCAGTGAGGGGGCGCCTGGAAACACCATATATTTT. It codes for CASSEGAPGNTIYF.

The genes are TRBV7-2 and TRBJ2-1; 10 positions agree with TRBD2. After removal of 5 bases from V and 4 bases from J, the junction contained 2 bases not matched to a gene. CDR3 length: 14 amino acids. In germline, CDR1 is SGHTA, CDR2 FQGNSA. DNA for the CDR3: TGTGCCAGCAGCCCGACTAGCGGGTACAATGAGCAGTTCTTC. Protein product: CASSPTSGYNEQFF.

The chain joins TRBV7-2 to TRBJ1-1; unclear D gene. CDR1 and CDR2 (germline): SGHTA, FQGNSA. The CDR3 extends over 13 amino acids. V lost 0 bases and J lost 5, with 7 bases in between. The CDR3 DNA follows: TGTGCCAGCAGCTTAGCAGCTGGTACTGAAGCTTTCTTT. Translation gives CASSLAAGTEAFF.

The chain combines TRBV15 with TRBJ1-4, with D perhaps TRBD1 (6 bases). From germline, CDR1 is LNHNV and CDR2 YYDKDF (reference sequence). CDR3 size: 14 residues. The V and J ends lost 0 bases and 7 bases respectively, with 9 bases between them. CDR3 sequence: CATSREQGGEKLFF. The CDR3 coding sequence is TGTGCCACCAGCAGAGAACAGGGAGGTGAAAAACTGTTTTTT.

The chain employs TRBV28 and TRBJ1-1; D may be TRBD1 (6 bases). Germline CDR1 MDHEN, CDR2 SYDVKM. V was shortened by 5 bases and J by 6 bases, with 13 bases between the two germline ends. CDR3 length: 13 amino acids. The DNA of the CDR3 is TGTGCCAGCAGTAAAAACAGGGCGCCTGAAGCTTTCTTT. As protein: CASSKNRAPEAFF.

This clone was picked up one time. The chain links TRBV6-6 to TRBJ2-5, with D hard to call. Germline V gives CDR1 MNHNY, CDR2 SVGAGI (reference sequence). V lost 3 bases and J lost 4, with 3 bases in between. CDR3 length equals 11 residues. The CDR3 region is CASSYSETQYF. CDR3 bases: TGTGCCAGCAGTTATTCAGAGACCCAGTACTTC.

About this clone itself: This specimen includes other DNA sequences encoding the same CDR3. J is TRBJ1-2 and V is TRBV28; the match to TRBD1 covers 9 bases. Germline values: CDR1 MDHEN, CDR2 SYDVKM. The J segment lost 8 bases and the V segment lost 2 bases, leaving 3 bases of the junction unmatched. The CDR3 is made up of 13 amino acids. CDR3 amino acids: CASSLGTGNGYTF. As DNA, the CDR3 is TGTGCCAGCAGTTTAGGGACAGGGAACGGCTACACCTTC.

The V and J genes are TRBV6-6 and TRBJ1-1; D ambiguous. The CDR3 has 14 amino acids. The ends were cut back, 1 base at V and 2 bases at J, with 8 bases in the middle. Germline V CDR1 and CDR2: MNHNY, SVGAGI (reference sequence). This CDR3 reads CASSYLGDNTEAFF. The CDR3 bases are TGTGCCAGCAGTTACTTAGGCGACAACACTGAAGCTTTCTTT.

The chain employs TRBV7-8 and TRBJ2-2, with a weak D call TRBD1 (5 bases). V gave up 7 bases and J gave up 5 bases, with 11 bases separating them. The CDR3 sequence is 13 residues long. CDR1 and CDR2 (germline): SGHVS, FQNEAQ. CDR3 coding DNA: TGTGCCAGCACCATCAAGGGGACCGGGGAGCTGTTTTTT. It specifies CASTIKGTGELFF.

The chain carries TRBV5-1 and TRBJ1-5, with 8 bases that match TRBD1. CDR1 and CDR2 from the germline V gene are SGHRS and YFSETQ. This CDR3 is built from 15 residues. The trim removed 4 bases at V and 1 base at J, leaving 4 bases unmatched. This chain's CDR3 is CASSVTGVSNQPQHF. For the CDR3, the DNA is TGCGCCAGCAGCGTGACAGGGGTGAGCAATCAGCCCCAGCATTTT.

The chain recombines TRBV18 with TRBJ2-3; D is uncertain. This CDR3 is built from 14 residues. V was trimmed by 0 bases and J by 4 bases, leaving 8 bases between them. The germline gives CDR1 KGHSH, CDR2 LQKENI. CDR3 bases: TGTGCCAGCTCACCACCGTCAGTAGCAGATACGCAGTATTTT. This codes for CASSPPSVADTQYF.

The V and J genes are TRBV29-1 and TRBJ2-1; D may correspond to TRBD1 or TRBD2 (5 bases each). Germline CDR1 reads SQVTM; CDR2 reads ANQGSEA. This CDR3 has 13 amino acids. The V gene lost 3 bases and the J gene lost 12 bases, with 18 bases spanning the gap. CDR3 sequence reads: CSVDGQLGDRQFF. CDR3 DNA sequence: TGCAGCGTTGACGGCCAACTAGGCGACAGGCAGTTCTTC.

By share of the sample, this clone is medium-sized. This chain connects TRBV2 to TRBJ2-7; D uncertain. This CDR3 has 13 residues. Between the trimmed V and J ends, which lost 5 bases and 2 bases, there was a span of 10 bases. CDR1 and CDR2 from the germline V gene are SNHLY and FYNNEI. In nucleotides, the CDR3 is TGTGCCAGCAGTCCCAGGAGCACCTACGAGCAGTACTTC. It encodes CASSPRSTYEQYF.

The V and J genes are TRBV7-9 and TRBJ2-1; either TRBD1 or TRBD2 may supply D (5 bases each). The germline CDR1 and CDR2 sequences are SEHNR and FQNEAQ (reference sequence). V lost 4 bases and J lost 0, with 16 bases in between. The CDR3 length is 17 residues. CDR3 sequence: CASSSRVRDPSYNEQFF. CDR3 DNA: TGTGCCAGCAGCTCAAGGGTCCGGGACCCCTCCTACAATGAGCAGTTCTTC.

This chain uses TRBV5-5 with TRBJ2-7, with TRBD1 matching over 9 bases. The CDR3 covers 17 residues. The J segment lost 3 bases and the V segment lost 4 bases, leaving 14 bases of the junction unmatched. Per the germline V gene, CDR1 is SGHKS and CDR2 is YYEKEE (reference sequence). CDR3 nucleotide sequence: TGTGCCAGCAGCACCAGCCCTTCGACAGGGGGTTTCTACGAGCAGTACTTC. The encoded protein is CASSTSPSTGGFYEQYF.

This clone appeared a single time. The chain joins TRBV9 to TRBJ2-1; no clear D. This CDR3 contains 13 residues. Trimming shortened V by 1 base and J by 1 base, and 3 bases separated the two germline ends. Germline V gene lookup returns CDR1 SGDLS and CDR2 YYNGEE. CDR3 DNA: TGTGCCAGCAGCGTAACTTCCTACAATGAGCAGTTCTTC. Translating it yields CASSVTSYNEQFF. The variable domain in full, with the rest retrieved from reference TRBV9 and TRBJ2-1, is DSGVTQTPKHLITATGQRVTLRCSPRSGDLSVYWYQQSLDQGLQFLIQYYNGEERAKGNILERFSAQQFPDLHSELNLSSLELGDSALYFCASSVTSYNEQFFGPGTRLTVL.

Worth noting for this clone: Other DNA sequences of this sample code for an identical CDR3. This chain connects TRBV7-9 to TRBJ2-7, with 9 bases lining up with TRBD1. The junction had 3 bases not matched to a gene; V was cut back by 5 bases and J by 1 base. The germline CDR1 and CDR2 sequences are SEHNR and FQNEAQ (reference sequence). This CDR3 is built from 14 residues. The CDR3 is CASSPGTGSYEQYF. In nucleotides, the CDR3 is TGTGCCAGCAGCCCAGGGACAGGGTCCTACGAGCAGTACTTC.